One sample yielded the 6 T cell receptor beta chains listed below, sequenced in a study of T cell responses to AZD1222 COVID-19 vaccine. Generated by immunoSEQ multiplex PCR, the TCRdb table keeps only in-frame clones and is missing some. This sample carries 100,000 or so clones, about 85% of them seen once, and the ten largest clones take around 3.1%. The material was peripheral blood, obtained on day 0 of AZD1222 vaccination. These receptors came from an adult in good health.

The chain carries TRBV6-5 and TRBJ1-2; D gene ambiguous. Trimming took off 6 bases at V and 4 bases at J, with 12 bases between the two ends. This CDR3 is built from 13 residues. Germline V CDR1 and CDR2: MNHEY, SVGAGI. The DNA for the CDR3 is TGTGCCAGCAGCGAGACGGGATCCTATGGCTACACCTTC. Protein: CASSETGSYGYTF.

V gene TRBV7-2 combines with J gene TRBJ1-5; D gene uncertain. CDR3 size: 14 residues. V lost 1 base to trimming and J lost 5 bases, with 9 bases between them. The germline V gene encodes CDR1 SGHTA and CDR2 FQGNSA. The CDR3 nucleotides read TGTGCCAGCAGCTTAGGTGTAGGGCATCAGCCCCAGCATTTT. Its translation is CASSLGVGHQPQHF.

V and J are TRBV5-4 and TRBJ1-2; D is unclear. The V end was cut by 4 bases, the J end by 6 bases, with 13 bases between. CDR1 SGHNT and CDR2 YYREEE come from the germline V gene (reference sequence). This CDR3 is built from 13 residues. CDR3 coding DNA: TGTGCCAGCAGCCCTGGGGAGGCCCATGGCTACACCTTC. Its protein product is CASSPGEAHGYTF.

The chain has TRBV7-2 and TRBJ2-5; TRBD1 matches 7 bases. The length of the CDR3 is 15 residues. In germline, CDR1 is SGHTA, CDR2 FQGNSA. V lost 2 bases and J lost 4; bases outside the gene matches: 7. Here the CDR3 DNA reads TGTGCCAGCAGCTTAATGGGACAGCGAGGAGAGACCCAGTACTTC. It encodes CASSLMGQRGETQYF.

This chain links TRBV6-5 with TRBJ1-4; 7 nucleotides match TRBD1. The germline V gene has CDR1 MNHEY and CDR2 SVGAGI. V lost 2 bases to trimming and J lost 8 bases; unmatched junction nucleotides: 5. CDR3 length: 14 amino acids. CDR3 nucleotides: TGTGCCAGCAGTTACGGTGGGACAGAAGAAAAACTGTTTTTT. This codes for CASSYGGTEEKLFF.

The chain combines TRBV10-3 with TRBJ2-5; 7 nucleotides agree with TRBD1. This CDR3 region has 15 residues. With V trimmed by 6 bases and J by 2 bases, 9 bases remained unmatched. Germline lookup yields CDR1 ENHRY and CDR2 SYGVKD. The CDR3 DNA reads as TGTGCCATCAGGGCCTCAACGGGACAGCAAGAGACCCAGTACTTC. It translates to CAIRASTGQQETQYF.